This is a list of T cell receptor beta chains from one sample in a study of blood T cells in healthy people across ages. TCRdb called the 5' RACE reads again in MiXCR, with one record for every CDR3 protein. The sample holds hundreds of thousands of distinct CDR3 sequences, around 38% seen once. Sequenced sample: blood. These receptors all stem from a man older than 75 in good health. CDR3s include the opening cysteine and the closing phenylalanine or tryptophan. The D gene is left open where the match is weak. Clone size, where shown, is once, few, many, or a class for clones that have expanded.

cdr3_nt: TGTGCCTCTCCAGTTTTTGGCTACACCTTC
cdr3_aa: CASPVFGYTF
clone_size: .
v_call: TRBV27
j_call: TRBJ1-2
d_call: .
cdr3_length: 10

cdr3_nt: TGTGCCAGCAGTTTCCTCACCGGGACAGGACTTAATTCACCCCTCCACTTT
cdr3_aa: CASSFLTGTGLNSPLHF
clone_size: few
v_call: TRBV27
j_call: TRBJ1-6
d_call: TRBD1
cdr3_length: 17

cdr3_nt: TGTGCCAGCAGTAAGACTAGCGGGATCGGGAACATTCAGTACTTC
cdr3_aa: CASSKTSGIGNIQYF
clone_size: few
v_call: TRBV7-3
j_call: TRBJ2-4
d_call: TRBD2
cdr3_length: 15

cdr3_nt: TGTGCCAGCAGTGCACAGGGTGGTGGGGCCAACGTCCTGACTTTC
cdr3_aa: CASSAQGGGANVLTF
clone_size: .
v_call: TRBV25-1
j_call: TRBJ2-6
d_call: .
cdr3_length: 15

cdr3_nt: TGTGCCAGCAGCCTCCGGACAAGAAACACTGAAGCTTTCTTT
cdr3_aa: CASSLRTRNTEAFF
clone_size: many
v_call: TRBV6-1
j_call: TRBJ1-1
d_call: .
cdr3_length: 14

cdr3_nt: TGTGCCAGCAGAGAGGATCGCCACATTCAGTACTTC
cdr3_aa: CASREDRHIQYF
clone_size: many
v_call: TRBV11-2
j_call: TRBJ2-4
d_call: .
cdr3_length: 12

cdr3_nt: TGTGCCAGCTCACCCCAGACAGGTGACACTGAAGCTTTCTTT
cdr3_aa: CASSPQTGDTEAFF
clone_size: .
v_call: TRBV18
j_call: TRBJ1-1
d_call: .
cdr3_length: 14

cdr3_nt: TGTGCCAGCAGCCTCCAAACCGGCAGAAACTACGAGCAGTACTTC
cdr3_aa: CASSLQTGRNYEQYF
clone_size: .
v_call: TRBV7-2
j_call: TRBJ2-7
d_call: .
cdr3_length: 15

cdr3_nt: TGTGCCAGTAGTTCAGACACTTATGGCTACACCTTC
cdr3_aa: CASSSDTYGYTF
clone_size: .
v_call: TRBV19
j_call: TRBJ1-2
d_call: .
cdr3_length: 12

cdr3_nt: TGTGCCAGCAGCTTGACGGGACAGGGTCCCAATGAGCAGTTCTTC
cdr3_aa: CASSLTGQGPNEQFF
clone_size: few
v_call: TRBV7-9
j_call: TRBJ2-1
d_call: TRBD1
cdr3_length: 15

cdr3_nt: TGCAGTGCCGGGGATTCTTTGCACAATGAGCAGTTCTTC
cdr3_aa: CSAGDSLHNEQFF
clone_size: few
v_call: TRBV20-1
j_call: TRBJ2-1
d_call: .
cdr3_length: 13

cdr3_nt: TGTGCCATCACCATAGGGGTTAAGGGCAACGAGCAGTACTTC
cdr3_aa: CAITIGVKGNEQYF
clone_size: .
v_call: TRBV7-9
j_call: TRBJ2-7
d_call: .
cdr3_length: 14

cdr3_nt: TGTGCCAGCAGACCCCAAGGCAGGGGCGCGGGAGATACGCAGTATTTT
cdr3_aa: CASRPQGRGAGDTQYF
clone_size: .
v_call: TRBV6-6
j_call: TRBJ2-3
d_call: .
cdr3_length: 16

cdr3_nt: TGCGCCAGCAGCCAAGATTATATTACTGAAGCTTTCTTT
cdr3_aa: CASSQDYITEAFF
clone_size: .
v_call: TRBV4-3
j_call: TRBJ1-1
d_call: .
cdr3_length: 13

cdr3_nt: TGTGCCATCAGTGAGTCCGACAGGGGCAATTCACCCCTCCACTTT
cdr3_aa: CAISESDRGNSPLHF
clone_size: many
v_call: TRBV10-3
j_call: TRBJ1-6
d_call: TRBD1
cdr3_length: 15

cdr3_nt: TGTGCCAGCACACAGGGTAAAGTGACAGATACGCAGTATTTT
cdr3_aa: CASTQGKVTDTQYF
clone_size: .
v_call: TRBV7-3
j_call: TRBJ2-3
d_call: .
cdr3_length: 14

cdr3_nt: TGTGCCAGCAGTTCACCGACAGGGCGGCAAGAGACCCGGTACTTC
cdr3_aa: CASSSPTGRQETRYF
clone_size: .
v_call: TRBV28
j_call: TRBJ2-5
d_call: TRBD1
cdr3_length: 15

cdr3_nt: TGTGCCACCAGCAGAGGACACACTCTCCAAGAGACCCAGTACTTC
cdr3_aa: CATSRGHTLQETQYF
clone_size: .
v_call: TRBV15
j_call: TRBJ2-5
d_call: .
cdr3_length: 15

cdr3_nt: TGCAGTGCTAGGAGTCACAGGGGGCTGGAGACCCAGTACTTC
cdr3_aa: CSARSHRGLETQYF
clone_size: few
v_call: TRBV20-1
j_call: TRBJ2-5
d_call: TRBD1
cdr3_length: 14

cdr3_nt: TGTGCCAGCAGTTTTTCACAGGGATTCGAGCAGTACTTC
cdr3_aa: CASSFSQGFEQYF
clone_size: .
v_call: TRBV27
j_call: TRBJ2-7
d_call: .
cdr3_length: 13

cdr3_nt: TGCGCCAGCAGCCAAGACAGACCAGCGGGGAGCTCCACGGATACGCAGTATTTT
cdr3_aa: CASSQDRPAGSSTDTQYF
clone_size: .
v_call: TRBV4-3
j_call: TRBJ2-3
d_call: TRBD2
cdr3_length: 18

cdr3_nt: TGTGCTAGTGGTGTAGGGCTAGCGTCCGGGGAGCTGTTTTTT
cdr3_aa: CASGVGLASGELFF
clone_size: .
v_call: TRBV12-5
j_call: TRBJ2-2
d_call: .
cdr3_length: 14

cdr3_nt: TGTGCCAGCGCCCAAGGAGAATACTCACCCCTCCACTTT
cdr3_aa: CASAQGEYSPLHF
clone_size: .
v_call: TRBV11-2
j_call: TRBJ1-6
d_call: .
cdr3_length: 13

cdr3_nt: TGCAGTGCTAGAGATGGGGGTTCCCTGAACACTGAAGCTTTCTTT
cdr3_aa: CSARDGGSLNTEAFF
clone_size: .
v_call: TRBV20-1
j_call: TRBJ1-1
d_call: .
cdr3_length: 15

cdr3_nt: TGTGCCAGCAGCTCCCCAAGCGGGTACCCACGAGGGTGGTTCTTC
cdr3_aa: CASSSPSGYPRGWFF
clone_size: few
v_call: TRBV7-2
j_call: TRBJ2-1
d_call: .
cdr3_length: 15

cdr3_nt: TGCAGTGTCACGGGTGCTAGCGGGAGATGTGAAGATACGCAGTATTTT
cdr3_aa: CSVTGASGRCEDTQYF
clone_size: .
v_call: TRBV20-1
j_call: TRBJ2-3
d_call: TRBD2
cdr3_length: 16

cdr3_nt: TGTGCCACGGGCGGGTACGGGACCTATGGCTACACCTTC
cdr3_aa: CATGGYGTYGYTF
clone_size: few
v_call: TRBV15
j_call: TRBJ1-2
d_call: .
cdr3_length: 13

cdr3_nt: TGCGCCAGCAGCTCTCAGGCATTGGGAGACGAGCAGTACTTC
cdr3_aa: CASSSQALGDEQYF
clone_size: .
v_call: TRBV5-1
j_call: TRBJ2-7
d_call: .
cdr3_length: 14

cdr3_nt: TGCAGCGGTAAAGTTGGGGAGAACTATGGCTACACCTTC
cdr3_aa: CSGKVGENYGYTF
clone_size: once
v_call: TRBV29-1
j_call: TRBJ1-2
d_call: .
cdr3_length: 13

cdr3_nt: TGCAGTGCCAGGGTTGGGGGCCTCGGCACAGATACGCAGTATTTT
cdr3_aa: CSARVGGLGTDTQYF
clone_size: few
v_call: TRBV20-1
j_call: TRBJ2-3
d_call: .
cdr3_length: 15

cdr3_nt: TGTGCCAGCAGAGCCGTTCGAGGGTACAATGAGCAGTTCTTC
cdr3_aa: CASRAVRGYNEQFF
clone_size: few
v_call: TRBV2
j_call: TRBJ2-1
d_call: .
cdr3_length: 14

cdr3_nt: TGCAGTGCCGCCAGGGGATTATCCGGGGAGCTGTTTTTT
cdr3_aa: CSAARGLSGELFF
clone_size: few
v_call: TRBV20-1
j_call: TRBJ2-2
d_call: .
cdr3_length: 13

cdr3_nt: TGTGCCAGCAGCTTAAGGCCGGGACAACTTAGCACAGATACGCAGTATTTT
cdr3_aa: CASSLRPGQLSTDTQYF
clone_size: once
v_call: TRBV7-3
j_call: TRBJ2-3
d_call: .
cdr3_length: 17

cdr3_nt: TGTGCCAGCAGCTCGGGACGGAGCTCCTACGAGCAGTACTTC
cdr3_aa: CASSSGRSSYEQYF
clone_size: many
v_call: TRBV7-2
j_call: TRBJ2-7
d_call: .
cdr3_length: 14

cdr3_nt: TGTGCCAGCAGCCAGGGACTAGCGGGATCCAATGAGCAGTTCTTC
cdr3_aa: CASSQGLAGSNEQFF
clone_size: .
v_call: TRBV7-8
j_call: TRBJ2-1
d_call: TRBD2
cdr3_length: 15

cdr3_nt: TGCAGTGCCATAGAGGGACTAGATACGCAGTATTTT
cdr3_aa: CSAIEGLDTQYF
clone_size: .
v_call: TRBV20-1
j_call: TRBJ2-3
d_call: .
cdr3_length: 12

cdr3_nt: TGTGCCAGCAGTTTCTGGGCAGAGGGGCAGCCCCAGCATTTT
cdr3_aa: CASSFWAEGQPQHF
clone_size: .
v_call: TRBV12-3/TRBV12-4
j_call: TRBJ1-5
d_call: .
cdr3_length: 14

cdr3_nt: TGCAGTGCTAGAGACGAATACAATGAGCAGTTCTTC
cdr3_aa: CSARDEYNEQFF
clone_size: few
v_call: TRBV20-1
j_call: TRBJ2-1
d_call: .
cdr3_length: 12

cdr3_nt: TGTGCCAGCAGCCCGACCGTTGGGGCCAAAAACATTCAGTACTTC
cdr3_aa: CASSPTVGAKNIQYF
clone_size: many
v_call: TRBV7-2
j_call: TRBJ2-4
d_call: .
cdr3_length: 15

cdr3_nt: TGTGCCACCAGTCGGGGGTTAGAAGAGACCCAGTACTTC
cdr3_aa: CATSRGLEETQYF
clone_size: few
v_call: TRBV24-1
j_call: TRBJ2-5
d_call: .
cdr3_length: 13

cdr3_nt: TGTGCCAGCAGCTTAAGGGATGGCTCCTACGAGCTGTACTTC
cdr3_aa: CASSLRDGSYELYF
clone_size: .
v_call: TRBV7-9
j_call: TRBJ2-7
d_call: .
cdr3_length: 14

cdr3_nt: TGTGCCAGCAGCCGGGCCGGGGTAACGGTTAACGAGCAGTACTTC
cdr3_aa: CASSRAGVTVNEQYF
clone_size: .
v_call: TRBV28
j_call: TRBJ2-7
d_call: .
cdr3_length: 15

cdr3_nt: TGTGCCAGCAGTTCACGGGTTGAGACCCAGTACTTC
cdr3_aa: CASSSRVETQYF
clone_size: .
v_call: TRBV5-6
j_call: TRBJ2-5
d_call: .
cdr3_length: 12

cdr3_nt: TGTGCCAGCAGTTACGCCAGGACAGGGGGCTTTGGAGAGACCCAGTACTTC
cdr3_aa: CASSYARTGGFGETQYF
clone_size: few
v_call: TRBV6-5
j_call: TRBJ2-5
d_call: TRBD1
cdr3_length: 17

cdr3_nt: TGCGCCAGCAGCCAACAATCGGGGGGAGGGAGCACCGGGGAGCTGTTTTTT
cdr3_aa: CASSQQSGGGSTGELFF
clone_size: many
v_call: TRBV4-3
j_call: TRBJ2-2
d_call: TRBD2
cdr3_length: 17

cdr3_nt: TGTGCCAGCAGTGTTTTGACAGGATCCAACGTCCTGACTTTC
cdr3_aa: CASSVLTGSNVLTF
clone_size: .
v_call: TRBV25-1
j_call: TRBJ2-6
d_call: .
cdr3_length: 14